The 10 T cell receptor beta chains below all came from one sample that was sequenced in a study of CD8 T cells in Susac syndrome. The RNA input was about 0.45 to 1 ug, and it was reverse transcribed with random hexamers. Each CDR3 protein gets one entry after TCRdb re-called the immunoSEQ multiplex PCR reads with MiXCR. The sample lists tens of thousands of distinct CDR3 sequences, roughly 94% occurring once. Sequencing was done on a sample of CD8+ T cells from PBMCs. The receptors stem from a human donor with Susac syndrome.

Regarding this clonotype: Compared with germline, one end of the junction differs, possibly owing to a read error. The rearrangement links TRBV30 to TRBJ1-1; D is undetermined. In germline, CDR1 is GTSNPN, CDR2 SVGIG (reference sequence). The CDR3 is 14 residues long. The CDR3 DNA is TGTGCCCGGAGTCGGGTAGGGTCAGACACTGAAGCTTTCTTT. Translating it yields CARSRVGSDTEAFF.

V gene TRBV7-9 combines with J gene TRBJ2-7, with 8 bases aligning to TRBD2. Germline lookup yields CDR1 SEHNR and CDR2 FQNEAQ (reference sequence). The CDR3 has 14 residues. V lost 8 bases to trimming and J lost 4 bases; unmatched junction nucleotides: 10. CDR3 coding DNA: TGTGCCAGCGGGCATAGCGGGATAGGTTACGAGCAGTACTTC. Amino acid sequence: CASGHSGIGYEQYF.

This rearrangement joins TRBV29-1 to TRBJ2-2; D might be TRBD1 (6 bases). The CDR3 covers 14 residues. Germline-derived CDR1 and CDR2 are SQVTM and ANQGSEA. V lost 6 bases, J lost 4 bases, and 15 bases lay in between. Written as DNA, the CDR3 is TGCAGCGTGGCAGGGGAACTAAGCACCGGGGAGCTGTTTTTT. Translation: CSVAGELSTGELFF.

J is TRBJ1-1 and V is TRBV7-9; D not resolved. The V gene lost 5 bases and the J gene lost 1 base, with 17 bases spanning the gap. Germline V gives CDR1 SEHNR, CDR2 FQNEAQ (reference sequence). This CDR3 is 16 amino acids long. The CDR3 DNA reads TGTGCCAGCAGCCCACCCGTGGCGGATGGGAACACTGAAGCTTTCTTT. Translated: CASSPPVADGNTEAFF.

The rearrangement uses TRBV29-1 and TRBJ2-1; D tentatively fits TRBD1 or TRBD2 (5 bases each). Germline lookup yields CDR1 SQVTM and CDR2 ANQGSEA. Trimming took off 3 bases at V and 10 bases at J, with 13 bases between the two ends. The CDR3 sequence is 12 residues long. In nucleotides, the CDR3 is TGCAGCGTTGAGGGACCTATGGGGGAGCAGTTCTTC. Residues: CSVEGPMGEQFF.

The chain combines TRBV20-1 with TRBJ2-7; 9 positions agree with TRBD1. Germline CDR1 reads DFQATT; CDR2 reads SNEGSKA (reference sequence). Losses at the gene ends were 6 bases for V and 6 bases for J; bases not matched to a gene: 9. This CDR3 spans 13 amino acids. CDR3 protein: CSATGTGSPEQYF. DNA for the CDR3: TGCAGTGCGACCGGGACAGGGAGCCCCGAGCAGTACTTC.

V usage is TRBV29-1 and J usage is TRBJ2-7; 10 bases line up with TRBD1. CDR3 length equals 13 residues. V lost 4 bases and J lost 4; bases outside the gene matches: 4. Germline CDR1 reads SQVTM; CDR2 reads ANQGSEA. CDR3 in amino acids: CSVVRTGGYEQYF. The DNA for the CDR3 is TGCAGCGTTGTCCGGACAGGGGGGTACGAGCAGTACTTC.

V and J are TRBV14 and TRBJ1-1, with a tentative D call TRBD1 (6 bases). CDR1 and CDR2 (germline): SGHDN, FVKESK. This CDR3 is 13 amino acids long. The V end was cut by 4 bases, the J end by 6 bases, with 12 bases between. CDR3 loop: CASSPQGLAEAFF. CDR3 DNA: TGTGCCAGCAGCCCCCAGGGGTTAGCTGAAGCTTTCTTT.

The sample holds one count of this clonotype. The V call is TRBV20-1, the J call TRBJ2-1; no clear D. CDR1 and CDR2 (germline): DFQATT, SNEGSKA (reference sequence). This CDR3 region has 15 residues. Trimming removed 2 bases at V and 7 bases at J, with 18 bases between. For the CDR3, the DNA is TGCAGTGCTAGAAATGTGTGGCTACCTTCGAATGAGCAGTTCTTC. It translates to CSARNVWLPSNEQFF.

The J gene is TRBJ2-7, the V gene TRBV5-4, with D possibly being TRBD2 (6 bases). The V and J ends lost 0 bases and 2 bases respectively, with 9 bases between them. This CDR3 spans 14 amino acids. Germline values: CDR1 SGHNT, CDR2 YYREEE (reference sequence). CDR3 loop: CASSLDGSTYEQYF. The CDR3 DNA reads TGTGCCAGCAGCTTGGACGGGAGTACCTACGAGCAGTACTTC. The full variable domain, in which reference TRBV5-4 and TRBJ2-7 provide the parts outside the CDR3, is ETGVTQSPTHLIKTRGQQVTLRCSSQSGHNTVSWYQQALGQGPQFIFQYYREEENGRGNFPPRFSGLQFPNYSSELNVNALELDDSALYLCASSLDGSTYEQYFGPGTRLTVT.